The clone carrying this T cell receptor beta chain was counted once. Sequenced by immunoSEQ multiplex PCR; TCRdb stores in-frame clones only, minus some. The sample lists some 230,000 clones; 70% to 85% were seen once. The ends lost 6 bases at V and 7 bases at J; junction bases unmatched: 17. The CDR3 length is 18 residues. Germline lookup yields CDR1 LNHDA and CDR2 SQIVND (reference sequence). The sample originates from a study of blood T cell repertoires in COVID-19. Participants spanned ages about 18 to 90 years and resided in 20 to 25 US areas. Membership in each cohort depended on participant-reported clinical history.

The origin of this receptor is a woman aged 40 to 50 with acute COVID-19. The chain combines TRBV19 with TRBJ2-7; 14 bases are shared with TRBD2. Sequenced input: PBMCs or T cells enriched from blood (not recorded which). Here the CDR3 reads CASSHGTSGSQPLGEQYF. In DNA, the CDR3 is TGTGCCAGTAGCCACGGGACTAGCGGGAGTCAACCCCTAGGAGAGCAGTACTTC. Using reference TRBV19 and TRBJ2-7 for the parts outside the CDR3, the full variable domain is DGGITQSPKYLFRKEGQNVTLSCEQNLNHDAMYWYRQDPGQGLRLIYYSQIVNDFQKGDIAEGYSVSREKKESFPLTVTSAQKNPTAFYLCASSHGTSGSQPLGEQYFGPGTRLTVT.